The 20 T cell receptor beta chains in this list originate from one sample, sequenced in a study of shared clonotypes between healthy human individuals. Assay: immunoSEQ multiplex PCR; the TCRdb copy retains only in-frame clones and omits some. The sample lists about 530,000 clones, 90% to 96% occurring once. Material: naive CD4+ T cells sorted from blood. Documented subset: CD45RA+ positively selected. These receptors were taken from a woman in her thirties in good health.

This chain connects TRBV7-9 to TRBJ2-7, with TRBD2 matching 10 bases. CDR3 length: 15 amino acids. The junction had 7 bases not matched to a gene; V was cut back by 3 bases and J by 5 bases. CDR1 is SEHNR, CDR2 FQNEAQ, per germline (reference sequence). CDR3 in DNA: TGTGCCAGCAGCTTTCTAGCGGGAGCTCTCAACGAGCAGTACTTC. This codes for CASSFLAGALNEQYF.

The chain links TRBV27 to TRBJ2-7; D gene uncertain. Trimming removed 4 bases from V and 9 bases from J, with 16 bases in between. The CDR3 sequence is 13 residues long. CDR1 and CDR2 (germline): MNHEY, SMNVEV (reference sequence). The chain's CDR3 is CASSSLADAAQYF. The CDR3 DNA reads TGTGCCAGCAGTTCTCTTGCCGACGCTGCGCAGTACTTC.

The CDR3 DNA reads as TGTGCCAGCAGCCGCGAGGGGAGCAAGGCCTACGAGCAGTACTTC. Protein: CASSREGSKAYEQYF. The chain is built from TRBV7-9 and TRBJ2-7; D is perhaps TRBD1 or TRBD2 (5 bases each). The germline gives CDR1 SEHNR, CDR2 FQNEAQ (reference sequence). The CDR3 is made up of 15 amino acids. With 5 bases removed from V and 2 bases from J, the gap between germline ends came to 16 bases.

J is TRBJ2-2 and V is TRBV19; no definite D call. V was clipped by 4 bases and J by 7 bases, with 7 bases between them. The germline CDR1 and CDR2 sequences are LNHDA and SQIVND (reference sequence). This CDR3 is built from 12 residues. The CDR3 region has the DNA TGTGCCAGTAGTACCTCTAGCGGGGAGCTGTTTTTT. This encodes CASSTSSGELFF.

This sequence joins TRBV4-1 and TRBJ1-3, with D unclear. Germline CDR1 reads MGHRA; CDR2 reads YSYEKL. Trimming removed 2 bases from V and 2 bases from J, with 16 bases in between. CDR3 size: 17 residues. CDR3 nucleotide sequence: TGCGCCAGCAGCCAACCCCTCAAGGGTCCCCCTGGAAACACCATATATTTT. Its translation is CASSQPLKGPPGNTIYF.

The chain combines TRBV30 with TRBJ1-1; unclear D gene. Germline V gives CDR1 GTSNPN, CDR2 SVGIG (reference sequence). This CDR3 spans 13 amino acids. Trimming removed 7 bases from V and 3 bases from J, with 15 bases in between. In DNA, the CDR3 is TGTGCCTCCGCGGCGAGGCGAGACACTGAAGCTTTCTTT. This translates into CASAARRDTEAFF.

The V call is TRBV10-3, the J call TRBJ2-5; D gene ambiguous. The J call is doubtful: the DNA matches TRBJ2-7 better. CDR1 and CDR2 from the germline V gene are ENHRY and SYGVKD. The CDR3 extends over 13 amino acids. The CDR3 region has the DNA TGTGCCATCATGTTAATTCTCTGGTACGAGCAGTACTTC. Amino acids: CAIMLILWYEQYF.

The chain combines TRBV4-1 with TRBJ1-1; D call uncertain. The length of the CDR3 is 15 residues. Germline assignment: CDR1 MGHRA and CDR2 YSYEKL. V shed 1 base and J shed 0 bases, with 9 bases lying between them. The CDR3 sequence: CASSQAIPMNTEAFF. The CDR3 DNA reads TGCGCCAGCAGCCAAGCTATACCAATGAACACTGAAGCTTTCTTT.

The V and J genes are TRBV28 and TRBJ1-2; D is undetermined. The CDR3 loop spans 16 amino acids. CDR1 MDHEN and CDR2 SYDVKM come from the germline V gene. Between the trimmed V and J ends, which lost 6 bases and 4 bases, there was a span of 21 bases. The CDR3, as DNA: TGTGCCAGCAGGGTCCAGCCAAGCACGGGCACCTATGGCTACACCTTC. Translating gives CASRVQPSTGTYGYTF.

The rearrangement links TRBV30 to TRBJ1-1; D unclear. This CDR3 contains 14 residues. Germline CDR1 and CDR2: GTSNPN and SVGIG (reference sequence). Trimming took 0 bases from V and 1 from J, leaving 9 bases between them. This CDR3 reads CAWSVREENTEAFF. CDR3 nucleotide sequence: TGTGCCTGGAGTGTACGAGAGGAGAACACTGAAGCTTTCTTT.

The chain joins TRBV5-1 to TRBJ2-5, with a weak D call TRBD1 (5 bases). The V end lost 3 bases, the J end lost 2 bases, and 14 bases lay between the germline ends. The CDR3 loop spans 15 amino acids. Germline V gives CDR1 SGHRS, CDR2 YFSETQ. As DNA, the CDR3 is TGCGCCAGCAGCTCAGGGTTAGGCTTACAAGAGACCCAGTACTTC. Amino acid sequence: CASSSGLGLQETQYF.

The CDR3: CASSDRISYEQYF. CDR3 DNA: TGCGCCAGCAGCGACAGAATATCCTACGAGCAGTACTTC. V is TRBV5-1 and J is TRBJ2-7; D may be TRBD1 (5 bases). The CDR3 has 13 amino acids. Germline V lookup: CDR1 SGHRS, CDR2 YFSETQ. V was shortened by 4 bases and J by 1 base, with 9 bases between the two germline ends.

V and J are TRBV7-9 and TRBJ1-2; a possible D gene is TRBD1 (6 bases). Trimming took off 10 bases at V and 7 bases at J, with 13 bases between the two ends. CDR3 length equals 11 residues. Germline V gene sequence: CDR1 SEHNR, CDR2 FQNEAQ (reference sequence). Here the CDR3 reads CAITGSSGYTF. CDR3 sequence (DNA): TGTGCCATCACAGGGTCCAGTGGCTACACCTTC.

The chain joins TRBV2 to TRBJ2-5; the D is unclear. In germline, CDR1 is SNHLY, CDR2 FYNNEI. This CDR3 comprises 11 residues. Trimming removed 8 bases from V and 2 bases from J, with 6 bases in between. The CDR3: CASRAQETQYF. The CDR3 DNA follows: TGTGCCAGCCGGGCTCAAGAGACCCAGTACTTC.

This rearrangement joins TRBV5-1 to TRBJ2-5, with 8 bases identical to TRBD1. The CDR3 length is 17 residues. Per germline, CDR1 SGHRS and CDR2 YFSETQ. With 3 bases clipped from V and 2 bases from J, the junction kept 12 bases outside the gene matches. The chain's CDR3 is CASSSPTGQGTQETQYF. The CDR3, as DNA: TGCGCCAGCAGCTCCCCAACTGGACAGGGAACTCAAGAGACCCAGTACTTC. The full variable domain, completed using reference TRBV5-1 and TRBJ2-5, is KAGVTQTPRYLIKTRGQQVTLSCSPISGHRSVSWYQQTPGQGLQFLFEYFSETQRNKGNFPGRFSGRQFSNSRSEMNVSTLELGDSALYLCASSSPTGQGTQETQYFGPGTRLLVL.

CDR3 sequence (DNA): TGCGCCAGCAGCTTGCACGGAAGGACTAGCGGATCTTACAATGAGCAGTTCTTC. This sequence encodes CASSLHGRTSGSYNEQFF. The chain has TRBV5-1 and TRBJ2-1; 10 bases match TRBD2. The CDR3 is 18 residues long. Per germline, CDR1 SGHRS and CDR2 YFSETQ. The J segment lost 4 bases and the V segment lost 1 base, leaving 11 bases of the junction unmatched.

The V gene is TRBV10-2, the J gene TRBJ2-7, with TRBD1 matching over 10 bases. V lost 3 bases to trimming and J lost 8 bases; unmatched junction nucleotides: 10. The CDR3 is made up of 15 amino acids. Germline lookup yields CDR1 WSHSY and CDR2 SAAADI. Written as DNA, the CDR3 is TGCGCCAGCAGTGAAGGGGACAGGGGATTATACCAGCAGTACTTC. Its protein is CASSEGDRGLYQQYF.

The chain is built from TRBV6-1 and TRBJ1-3, with no clear D. The CDR3 has 13 amino acids. V lost 2 bases and J lost 2, with 4 bases in between. CDR1 is MNHNS and CDR2 is SASEGT in the germline V gene. CDR3 in amino acids: CASSEQAGNTIYF. Here the CDR3 DNA reads TGTGCCAGCAGTGAACAGGCTGGAAACACCATATATTTT.

This clone was seen just once. This specimen includes other DNA sequences encoding the same CDR3. The V and J genes are TRBV11-2 and TRBJ2-1; 7 bases map to TRBD2. Trimming took 1 base from V and 3 from J; bases not matched to a gene: 3. The germline V gene has CDR1 SGHAT and CDR2 FQNNGV. This CDR3 is 15 amino acids long. CDR3 sequence reads: CASSLVLAGYNEQFF. DNA for the CDR3: TGTGCCAGCAGCTTAGTATTAGCGGGCTACAATGAGCAGTTCTTC.

The rearrangement links TRBV5-4 to TRBJ1-2; weak D call: TRBD1 (5 bases). V was cut by 2 bases and J by 3 bases, with 14 bases left in between. From germline, CDR1 is SGHNT and CDR2 YYREEE (reference sequence). The CDR3 length is 15 residues. CDR3 sequence (DNA): TGTGCCAGCAGCTTTTTCCACCAAGGGGACTATGGCTACACCTTC. Protein sequence: CASSFFHQGDYGYTF.